Only one count was recorded for the clone carrying this TCR beta chain. The source of the sample is a study of control samples from healthy donors and cancer patients. V lost 3 bases and J lost 3, with 9 bases in between. CDR1 KGHSH and CDR2 LQKENI come from the germline V gene. This CDR3 is built from 13 residues. Sequencing was performed with immunoSEQ multiplex PCR; in TCRdb, only in-frame clones are kept and a portion is missing. Of about 150,000 clones in the sample, 85% to 95% were seen once. The rearrangement links TRBV18 to TRBJ2-7; D gene uncertain. Sequences were obtained from PBMCs. This sequence was found in a man aged 55 to 70 with colorectal cancer. CDR3 residues: CASSPGHDYEQYF. In DNA form, the CDR3 reads TGTGCCAGCTCACCCGGGCACGACTACGAGCAGTACTTC.